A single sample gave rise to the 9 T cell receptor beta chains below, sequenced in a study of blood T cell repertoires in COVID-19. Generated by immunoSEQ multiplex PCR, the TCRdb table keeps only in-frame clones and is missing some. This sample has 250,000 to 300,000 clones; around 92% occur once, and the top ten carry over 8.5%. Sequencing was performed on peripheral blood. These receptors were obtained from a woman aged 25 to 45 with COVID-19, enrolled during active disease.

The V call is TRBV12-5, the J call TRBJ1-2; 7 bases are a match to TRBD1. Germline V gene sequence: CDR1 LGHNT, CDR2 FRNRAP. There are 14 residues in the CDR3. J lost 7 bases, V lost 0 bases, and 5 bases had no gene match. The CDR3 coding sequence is TGTGCTAGTGGTTTGGTAGAGGGGGCAGGTGGCTACACCTTC. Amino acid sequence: CASGLVEGAGGYTF.

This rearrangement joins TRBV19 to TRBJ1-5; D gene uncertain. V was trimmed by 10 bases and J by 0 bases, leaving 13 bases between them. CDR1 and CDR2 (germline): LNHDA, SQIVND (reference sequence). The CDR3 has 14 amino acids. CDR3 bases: TGTGCCACCAGAAATACGAATAGCAATCAGCCCCAGCATTTT. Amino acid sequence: CATRNTNSNQPQHF. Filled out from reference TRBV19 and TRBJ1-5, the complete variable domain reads DGGITQSPKYLFRKEGQNVTLSCEQNLNHDAMYWYRQDPGQGLRLIYYSQIVNDFQKGDIAEGYSVSREKKESFPLTVTSAQKNPTAFYLCATRNTNSNQPQHFGDGTRLSIL.

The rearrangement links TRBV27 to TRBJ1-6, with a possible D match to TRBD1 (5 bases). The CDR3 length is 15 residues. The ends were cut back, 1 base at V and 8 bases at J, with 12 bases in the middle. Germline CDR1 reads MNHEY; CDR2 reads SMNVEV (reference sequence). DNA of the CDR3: TGTGCCAGCAGTTTATTCGGGGGGAGTGATTCACCCCTCCACTTT. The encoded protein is CASSLFGGSDSPLHF.

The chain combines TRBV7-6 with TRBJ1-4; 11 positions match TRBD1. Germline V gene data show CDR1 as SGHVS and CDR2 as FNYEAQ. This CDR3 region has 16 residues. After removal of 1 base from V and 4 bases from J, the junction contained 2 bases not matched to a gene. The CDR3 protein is CASSLGTGGHNEKLFF. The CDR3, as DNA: TGTGCCAGCAGCTTAGGGACAGGGGGCCATAATGAAAAACTGTTTTTT.

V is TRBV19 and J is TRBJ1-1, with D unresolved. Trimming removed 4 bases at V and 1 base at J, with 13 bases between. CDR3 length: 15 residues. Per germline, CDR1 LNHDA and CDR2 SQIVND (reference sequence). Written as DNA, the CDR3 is TGTGCCAGTAGTACACGTGGGCTGAGGAACACTGAAGCTTTCTTT. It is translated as CASSTRGLRNTEAFF.

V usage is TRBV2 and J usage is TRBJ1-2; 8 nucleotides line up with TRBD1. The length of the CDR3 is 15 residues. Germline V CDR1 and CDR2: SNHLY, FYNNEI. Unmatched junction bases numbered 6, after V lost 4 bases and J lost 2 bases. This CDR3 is CASSVEAGGNYGYTF. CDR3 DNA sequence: TGTGCCAGCAGTGTTGAGGCAGGGGGCAACTATGGCTACACCTTC. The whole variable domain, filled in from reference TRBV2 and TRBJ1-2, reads EPEVTQTPSHQVTQMGQEVILRCVPISNHLYFYWYRQILGQKVEFLVSFYNNEISEKSEIFDDQFSVERPDGSNFTLKIRSTKLEDSAMYFCASSVEAGGNYGYTFGSGTRLTVV.

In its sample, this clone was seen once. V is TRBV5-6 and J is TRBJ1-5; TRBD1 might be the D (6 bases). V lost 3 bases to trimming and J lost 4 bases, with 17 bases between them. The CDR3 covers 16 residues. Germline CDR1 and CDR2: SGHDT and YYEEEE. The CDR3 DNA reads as TGTGCCAGCAGCTCGTTAAGACAGGCCCTAAATCAGCCCCAGCATTTT. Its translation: CASSSLRQALNQPQHF.

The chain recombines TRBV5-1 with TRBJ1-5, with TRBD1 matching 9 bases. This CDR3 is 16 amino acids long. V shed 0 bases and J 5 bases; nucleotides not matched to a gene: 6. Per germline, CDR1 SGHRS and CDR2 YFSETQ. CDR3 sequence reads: CASSLGGQGLHQPQHF. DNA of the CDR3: TGCGCCAGCAGCTTGGGGGGACAGGGTTTGCATCAGCCCCAGCATTTT. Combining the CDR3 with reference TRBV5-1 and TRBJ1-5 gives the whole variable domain KAGVTQTPRYLIKTRGQQVTLSCSPISGHRSVSWYQQTPGQGLQFLFEYFSETQRNKGNFPGRFSGRQFSNSRSEMNVSTLELGDSALYLCASSLGGQGLHQPQHFGDGTRLSIL.

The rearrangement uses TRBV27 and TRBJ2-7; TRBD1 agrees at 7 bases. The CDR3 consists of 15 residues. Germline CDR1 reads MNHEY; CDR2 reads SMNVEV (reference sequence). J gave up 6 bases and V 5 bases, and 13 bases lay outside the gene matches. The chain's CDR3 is CASSPTGLRGLEQYF. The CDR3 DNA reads TGTGCCAGCAGTCCTACAGGGTTGAGGGGGCTCGAGCAGTACTTC.